The 20 T cell receptor beta chains below come from one sample, sequenced in a study of identifying expanded T cells in peripheral blood. Profiled with immunoSEQ multiplex PCR; TCRdb holds only in-frame clones, not every one. This sample has approximately 110,000 clones, with around 89% found just once. The sequenced sample was blood. These receptors originate from a person aged 18 to 75 in good health.

This clone occurred a few times. The chain couples TRBV11-2 to TRBJ1-6, with 8 bases aligning to TRBD1. The CDR3 consists of 14 residues. Unmatched junction bases numbered 5, after V lost 3 bases and J lost 10 bases. CDR1 and CDR2 from the germline V gene are SGHAT and FQNNGV. Here the CDR3 reads CASSFIQGASPLHF. CDR3 bases: TGTGCCAGCAGCTTTATCCAGGGGGCCTCACCCCTCCACTTT.

This sequence joins TRBV29-1 and TRBJ2-4; either TRBD1 or TRBD2 may supply D (6 bases each). The CDR3 is 15 amino acids. The V and J ends lost 3 bases and 6 bases respectively, with 18 bases between them. In germline, CDR1 is SQVTM, CDR2 ANQGSEA. The DNA for the CDR3 is TGCAGCGTTGAGCCCACCTCGGGGGCGGGAAACATTCAGTACTTC. The encoded protein is CSVEPTSGAGNIQYF.

The rearrangement links TRBV7-9 to TRBJ2-4; D is undetermined. The V gene lost 5 bases and the J gene lost 2 bases, with 13 bases spanning the gap. The CDR3 is 15 residues long. CDR1 and CDR2 from the germline V gene are SEHNR and FQNEAQ (reference sequence). CDR3 sequence reads: CASSPDPKTKNIQYF. In DNA, the CDR3 is TGTGCCAGCAGCCCCGATCCCAAAACCAAAAACATTCAGTACTTC.

The V call is TRBV4-3, the J call TRBJ1-4, with D unresolved. V shed 4 bases and J shed 8 bases, with 14 bases lying between them. Germline CDR1 and CDR2: LGHNA and YSLEER. This CDR3 has 14 amino acids. CDR3 nucleotide sequence: TGCGCCAGCAGCCTTGCGCTAAGCTCCGAAAAACTGTTTTTT. This codes for CASSLALSSEKLFF.

The V and J genes are TRBV7-9 and TRBJ2-1, with 8 bases identical to TRBD2. CDR1 SEHNR and CDR2 FQNEAQ come from the germline V gene (reference sequence). The J segment lost 8 bases and the V segment lost 0 bases, leaving 3 bases of the junction unmatched. This CDR3 comprises 14 residues. The CDR3 loop is CASSLAAGGDEQFF. CDR3 bases: TGTGCCAGCAGCTTAGCGGCGGGAGGAGATGAGCAGTTCTTC.

The chain carries TRBV21-1 and TRBJ1-6. TRBV21-1 is an annotated pseudogene. The CDR3 covers 12 residues. The CDR3, as DNA: TGTGCCAGCAACCCCCCGGGACGACCCCTCCACTTT. Amino acids: CASNPPGRPLHF.

For the CDR3, the DNA is TGTGCCAGCAGCAGGAGGGGGGGCTTTTTGGGCAATCAGCCCCAGCATTTT. This translates into CASSRRGGFLGNQPQHF. The chain carries TRBV5-6 and TRBJ1-5; possible D gene TRBD1, 6 bases. Germline V lookup: CDR1 SGHDT, CDR2 YYEEEE. The CDR3 is made up of 17 amino acids. Trimming stripped 4 bases from V and 2 bases from J, with 19 bases between.

A note on this clone: Germline and junction disagree at one end, which may indicate a read error. This rearrangement joins TRBV2 to TRBJ1-2; D not resolved. The CDR3 is 16 amino acids. CDR1 is SNHLY and CDR2 is FYNNEI in the germline V gene. The CDR3 loop reads CASSEGTRSGGYGYTF. CDR3 in DNA: TGTGCCAGCAGCGAAGGTACAAGATCTGGTGGCTATGGCTACACCTTC.

The V and J genes are TRBV11-2 and TRBJ2-5; TRBD1 might be the D (5 bases). The CDR3 is 15 amino acids. CDR1 and CDR2 (germline): SGHAT, FQNNGV. With 3 bases removed from V and 5 bases from J, the gap between germline ends came to 16 bases. The CDR3: CASSFLSRSGETQYF. CDR3 bases: TGTGCCAGCAGCTTTCTGTCTCGCTCAGGGGAGACCCAGTACTTC.

The chain combines TRBV28 with TRBJ2-3; TRBD1 matches 8 bases. J lost 3 bases, V lost 5 bases, and 7 bases had no gene match. Germline V gene data show CDR1 as MDHEN and CDR2 as SYDVKM. The CDR3 covers 15 residues. The CDR3 coding sequence is TGTGCCAGCAGTCTGCGACAGGGGTGGACAGATACGCAGTATTTT. Translating gives CASSLRQGWTDTQYF.

The chain has TRBV19 and TRBJ2-5; 10 bases match TRBD1. The last part of the DNA fits TRBJ2-7 better; the J call may be wrong. This CDR3 has 16 amino acids. In germline, CDR1 is LNHDA, CDR2 SQIVND (reference sequence). CDR3 sequence (DNA): TGTGCCAGTAGCCGACAGGGGGCCGAGATCCCCCACGAGCAGTACTTC. As protein: CASSRQGAEIPHEQYF.

J is TRBJ1-1 and V is TRBV13, with a possible D match to TRBD1 (5 bases). Germline CDR1 PRHDT, CDR2 FYEKMQ (reference sequence). There are 12 residues in the CDR3. Trimming pared 10 bases from V and 5 bases from J, leaving 14 bases between. The CDR3 DNA follows: TGTGCCACCAGGGAAGCGGGAACTGAAGCTTTCTTT. Its protein is CATREAGTEAFF.

This clone was detected a few times. The chain is built from TRBV6-4 and TRBJ1-1; tentative D call: TRBD1 (5 bases). Per germline, CDR1 MRHNA and CDR2 SNTAGT. The CDR3 loop spans 14 amino acids. V dropped 3 bases and J dropped 2 bases, with 10 bases sitting between them. The CDR3 sequence is CASSESGTNTEAFF. The DNA of the CDR3 is TGTGCCAGCAGTGAGTCCGGGACTAACACTGAAGCTTTCTTT.

A word on this clone: The junction does not match germline at one end; this may be a read error. The chain carries TRBV7-2 and TRBJ1-1; D is undetermined. The germline V gene encodes CDR1 SGHTA and CDR2 FQGNSA. The CDR3 is made up of 13 amino acids. The CDR3 is CASSLEFRLRWHF. The CDR3 region has the DNA TGTGCCAGCAGCTTAGAGTTCAGGCTACGCTGGCACTTT.

This chain joins TRBV5-6 and TRBJ1-2, with unresolved D. The CDR3 has 17 amino acids. Germline values: CDR1 SGHDT, CDR2 YYEEEE. With 2 bases removed from V and 1 base from J, the gap between germline ends came to 18 bases. The CDR3 sequence is CASSFFRERRSNYGYTF. CDR3 in DNA: TGTGCCAGCAGCTTTTTTCGGGAAAGGAGGAGTAACTATGGCTACACCTTC.

The rearrangement joins TRBV5-1 to TRBJ2-7, with D possibly TRBD2 on 5 matching bases. Germline assignment: CDR1 SGHRS and CDR2 YFSETQ. This CDR3 spans 14 amino acids. The V end lost 2 bases, the J end lost 0 bases, and 9 bases lay between the germline ends. CDR3 in amino acids: CASSFEGSSYEQYF. The CDR3 DNA is TGCGCCAGCAGCTTTGAGGGAAGCTCCTACGAGCAGTACTTC.

The genes are TRBV27 and TRBJ1-6, with TRBD1 identical over 7 bases. V lost 5 bases and J lost 8; bases outside the gene matches: 6. This CDR3 region has 14 residues. CDR1 MNHEY and CDR2 SMNVEV come from the germline V gene (reference sequence). This CDR3 is CASSRTGRDSPLHF. The CDR3 DNA reads as TGTGCCAGCAGTAGGACAGGAAGAGATTCACCCCTCCACTTT.

The rearrangement joins TRBV5-1 to TRBJ1-6; TRBD1 matches 8 bases. The CDR3 spans 16 residues. Germline-derived CDR1 and CDR2 are SGHRS and YFSETQ. Trimming at V came to 3 bases and at J to 3 bases, leaving 5 bases not matched to a gene. The CDR3 sequence is CASSSDRVRYNSPLHF. CDR3 coding DNA: TGCGCCAGCAGCTCGGACAGGGTCCGCTATAATTCACCCCTCCACTTT.

This chain uses TRBV10-3 with TRBJ2-5; no reliable D call. The CDR3 is 13 residues long. V dropped 2 bases and J dropped 13 bases, with 17 bases sitting between them. Germline lookup yields CDR1 ENHRY and CDR2 SYGVKD. The CDR3 DNA is TGTGCCATCAGTGAGGAGTTAGCTCAGTCAATGTACTTC. Translation gives CAISEELAQSMYF.

CDR3 in amino acids: CASSQASRGVYEQFF. DNA for the CDR3: TGCGCCAGCAGCCAAGCTTCCCGGGGGGTGTATGAGCAGTTCTTC. This chain joins TRBV4-3 and TRBJ2-1; TRBD2 aligns across 7 bases. V trimming: 1 base; J trimming: 8 bases; junction bases outside the gene matches: 8. Germline CDR1 reads LGHNA; CDR2 reads YSLEER. The CDR3 runs 15 residues.